One sample yielded the 5 T cell receptor beta chains listed below, sequenced in a study of persistence of HIV-infected CD4 T cells. These receptors have no identified antigens. This nonspecific control used anti-CD3/anti-CD28 bead stimulation of CD4+ T cells. Sorting selected CD4+ T cells upregulating both CD40 ligand and CD69. Sequencing used immunoSEQ version 4 in survey mode. Method: immunoSEQ multiplex PCR; TCRdb's copy keeps in-frame clones and lacks some. The repertoire holds 40,000 to 55,000 clones, approximately 90% seen once, with approximately 3.2% in the top ten. Sequencing used CD4+ T cells sorted from PBMCs after roughly 18-hour stimulation, obtained from a patient who received antiretroviral therapy. All receptors derive from an adult woman with HIV who was CMV-seropositive.

The V and J genes are TRBV6-4 and TRBJ2-1, with a tentative D call TRBD1 (5 bases). CDR1 is MRHNA, CDR2 SNTAGT, per germline. This CDR3 has 13 amino acids. The CDR3 here is CELQVSSYNEQFF. The CDR3 DNA follows: TGTGAACTACAGGTAAGCTCCTACAATGAGCAGTTCTTC.

This clone was detected once. DNA for the CDR3: TGTGCCAGCAGTCTAGGGGGACTAGCGGGACACTACGAGCAGTACTTC. Translating gives CASSLGGLAGHYEQYF. The V call is TRBV28, the J call TRBJ2-7; 13 positions match TRBD2. Germline CDR1 MDHEN, CDR2 SYDVKM. The length of the CDR3 is 16 residues. The J segment lost 3 bases and the V segment lost 5 bases, leaving 7 bases of the junction unmatched.

The J gene is TRBJ1-6, the V gene TRBV18; 7 bases fit TRBD1. This CDR3 has 15 residues. The V and J ends lost 3 bases and 6 bases, in that order; junction bases with no gene match: 5. Per germline, CDR1 KGHSH and CDR2 LQKENI. For the CDR3, the DNA is TGTGCCAGCTCACCCGACAGGGTACCTAATTCACCCCTCCACTTT. Protein sequence: CASSPDRVPNSPLHF.

The chain has TRBV28 and TRBJ2-1, with 9 bases fitting TRBD1. Germline CDR1 is MDHEN and CDR2 is SYDVKM. Trimming took 5 bases from V and 0 from J; bases not matched to a gene: 11. This CDR3 contains 18 residues. As DNA, the CDR3 is TGTGCCAGCAGTAACCTACAGGGGGCAGGGAGCTCCTACAATGAGCAGTTCTTC. Translation gives CASSNLQGAGSSYNEQFF.

This clone was seen a handful of times. The J gene is TRBJ2-7, the V gene TRBV14; D call uncertain. CDR3 length: 12 residues. V was cut by 4 bases and J by 9 bases, with 13 bases left in between. Germline V gene lookup returns CDR1 SGHDN and CDR2 FVKESK. CDR3 residues: CASSPGPVGQYF. In DNA, the CDR3 is TGTGCCAGCAGCCCAGGTCCGGTGGGGCAGTACTTC.